One sample yielded the 28 T cell receptor beta chains listed below, sequenced in a study of cytomegalovirus exposure and HLA in healthy donors. PCR amplification relied on 60 Vbeta primers (plus 13 Jbeta primers). Clones were read by immunoSEQ multiplex PCR, and TCRdb kept only the in-frame ones, dropping some. Of more than 95,000 clones in the sample, over 70% were seen once. Sample: PBMCs. The receptor source for this set is a male donor in good health and CMV-seronegative.

V is TRBV28 and J is TRBJ1-1; D is undetermined. Trimming stripped 5 bases from V and 7 bases from J, with 11 bases between. There are 12 residues in the CDR3. CDR1 and CDR2 from the germline V gene are MDHEN and SYDVKM. CDR3 loop: CASSAQRVEAFF. In DNA form, the CDR3 reads TGTGCCAGCAGTGCACAGAGAGTTGAAGCTTTCTTT.

The V and J genes are TRBV14 and TRBJ1-2; 9 bases are a match to TRBD1. The length of the CDR3 is 17 residues. J lost 2 bases, V lost 3 bases, and 10 bases had no gene match. Per germline, CDR1 SGHDN and CDR2 FVKESK. The CDR3 is CASSQGGQGPGNYGYTF. CDR3 sequence (DNA): TGTGCCAGCAGCCAGGGAGGACAGGGGCCCGGCAACTATGGCTACACCTTC.

The chain links TRBV11-1 to TRBJ2-1; unclear D gene. CDR3 length: 13 residues. CDR1 SGHAT and CDR2 FQDESV come from the germline V gene (reference sequence). V was clipped by 1 base and J by 5 bases, with 6 bases between them. The CDR3 loop reads CASSLGRHNEQFF. Written as DNA, the CDR3 is TGTGCCAGCAGCTTAGGCAGGCACAATGAGCAGTTCTTC.

This clone was picked up one time. The chain combines TRBV6-1 with TRBJ1-4, with TRBD1 identical over 8 bases. The CDR3 covers 14 residues. Germline V gives CDR1 MNHNS, CDR2 SASEGT. Losses at the gene ends were 6 bases for V and 3 bases for J; bases not matched to a gene: 3. The CDR3 DNA follows: TGTGCCAGCAGAACAGGGGGGCCTAATGAAAAACTGTTTTTT. This gives the protein CASRTGGPNEKLFF.

This chain connects TRBV5-1 to TRBJ2-1; 11 bases align to TRBD2. Germline CDR1 reads SGHRS; CDR2 reads YFSETQ. The CDR3 extends over 16 amino acids. With 0 bases clipped from V and 9 bases from J, the junction kept 8 bases outside the gene matches. The CDR3 DNA reads TGCGCCAGCAGCTTGGCCCTAGCGGGGGGTTGGGGTGAGCAGTTCTTC. This codes for CASSLALAGGWGEQFF.

This rearrangement joins TRBV7-8 to TRBJ1-2; tentatively, D is TRBD1 (5 bases). The CDR3 sequence is 13 residues long. Trimming took 9 bases from V and 2 from J, leaving 13 bases between them. Germline CDR1 and CDR2: SGHVS and FQNEAQ. CDR3 amino acids: CASTSRGNYGYTF. In DNA form, the CDR3 reads TGTGCCAGTACCTCTCGGGGGAACTATGGCTACACCTTC.

V is TRBV27 and J is TRBJ1-4; perhaps TRBD1 as D (6 bases). The CDR3 is 16 residues long. Germline loops: CDR1 MNHEY, CDR2 SMNVEV (reference sequence). V gave up 2 bases and J gave up 2 bases, with 12 bases separating them. The CDR3 nucleotides are TGTGCCAGCAGTTTAAGGGGGGAGGGCACTAATGAAAAACTGTTTTTT. It is translated as CASSLRGEGTNEKLFF. Full variable domain (missing parts from reference TRBV27 and TRBJ1-4): EAQVTQNPRYLITVTGKKLTVTCSQNMNHEYMSWYRQDPGLGLRQIYYSMNVEVTDKGDVPEGYKVSRKEKRNFPLILESPSPNQTSLYFCASSLRGEGTNEKLFFGSGTQLSVL.

This chain uses TRBV10-3 with TRBJ2-5, with a tentative D call TRBD1 (6 bases). This CDR3 has 15 amino acids. Germline CDR1 ENHRY, CDR2 SYGVKD. V was shortened by 6 bases and J by 2 bases, with 16 bases between the two germline ends. The DNA of the CDR3 is TGTGCCATCAGCACAGGGCAGGTGGGACAAGAGACCCAGTACTTC. The encoded protein is CAISTGQVGQETQYF.

The CDR3, as DNA: TGCAGCGTTGTATCGGGACAGGTTTACAATGAGCAGTTCTTC. This translates into CSVVSGQVYNEQFF. The V call is TRBV29-1, the J call TRBJ2-1; TRBD1 aligns across 8 bases. Trimming cost V 4 bases and J 4 bases; bases outside gene matches: 6. Germline V gene data show CDR1 as SQVTM and CDR2 as ANQGSEA. The CDR3 spans 14 residues.

This clone was observed a few times. The same CDR3 arises from other DNA sequences in this sample as well. The chain carries TRBV6-1 and TRBJ2-7, with 10 bases fitting TRBD2. The CDR3 totals 14 residues. The germline V gene has CDR1 MNHNS and CDR2 SASEGT. J gave up 2 bases and V 2 bases, and 0 bases lay outside the gene matches. CDR3 loop: CASSETSGAYEQYF. The CDR3 DNA sequence: TGTGCCAGCAGTGAAACTAGCGGGGCCTACGAGCAGTACTTC.

This clone showed up just a few times. This rearrangement joins TRBV5-5 to TRBJ2-5; no reliable D call. The CDR3 is made up of 15 amino acids. CDR1 and CDR2 (germline): SGHKS, YYEKEE (reference sequence). Trimming stripped 4 bases from V and 0 bases from J, with 13 bases between. CDR3 loop: CASSHQQADQETQYF. The CDR3 DNA reads TGTGCCAGCAGCCATCAGCAGGCAGACCAAGAGACCCAGTACTTC.

The chain combines TRBV11-3 with TRBJ2-7; TRBD1 aligns across 9 bases. The germline V gene encodes CDR1 SGHNT and CDR2 YENEEA. Trimming removed 4 bases from V and 2 bases from J; junction bases left unmatched: 6. The length of the CDR3 is 15 residues. CDR3: CASSSTRDRAYEQYF. CDR3 nucleotide sequence: TGTGCCAGCAGCTCAACCCGGGACAGGGCCTACGAGCAGTACTTC.

There are a few counts of this clone. The CDR3 is CASSYSSPGANVLTF. For the CDR3, the DNA is TGTGCCAGCAGTTACTCGAGTCCTGGGGCCAACGTCCTGACTTTC. The chain joins TRBV6-6 to TRBJ2-6; D is uncertain. This CDR3 region has 15 residues. From germline, CDR1 is MNHNY and CDR2 SVGAGI (reference sequence). The V gene lost 0 bases and the J gene lost 2 bases, with 5 bases spanning the gap.

This clone has only a few counts. The CDR3 DNA is TGTGCCAGCAGCCCCGAAGGGACAGACCTGAACACTGAAGCTTTCTTT. It specifies CASSPEGTDLNTEAFF. The chain links TRBV6-6 to TRBJ1-1; 7 positions agree with TRBD1. From germline, CDR1 is MNHNY and CDR2 SVGAGI (reference sequence). With 6 bases clipped from V and 0 bases from J, the junction kept 10 bases outside the gene matches. This CDR3 has 16 amino acids.

The DNA of the CDR3 is TGTGCCAGCAGTGACAGGATTAGCAATCAGCCCCAGCATTTT. It is translated as CASSDRISNQPQHF. The chain recombines TRBV2 with TRBJ1-5; unclear D gene. Germline V gene sequence: CDR1 SNHLY, CDR2 FYNNEI. Trimming removed 3 bases at V and 0 bases at J, with 6 bases between. The CDR3 runs 14 residues.

This clone was counted only a few times. The V gene is TRBV4-3, the J gene TRBJ2-7; D ambiguous. The CDR3 length is 13 residues. CDR1 and CDR2 (germline): LGHNA, YSLEER. Trimming cost V 1 base and J 0 bases, with 4 bases left between them. DNA of the CDR3: TGCGCCAGCAGCCAAGGGGCCTCCTACGAGCAGTACTTC. Its translation: CASSQGASYEQYF.

The J gene is TRBJ2-7, the V gene TRBV11-3; 13 bases are shared with TRBD2. Germline CDR1 and CDR2: SGHNT and YENEEA. The CDR3 totals 16 residues. V shed 4 bases, J shed 7 bases, and the junction held 10 bases outside the gene matches. The CDR3 sequence: CASSSRTSGRGREQYF. CDR3 DNA sequence: TGTGCCAGCAGCTCCCGGACTAGCGGGAGAGGTCGAGAGCAGTACTTC.

The rearrangement links TRBV10-3 to TRBJ2-5; no clear D. The DNA end is a closer match to TRBJ2-7, so the J assignment may be wrong. CDR1 ENHRY and CDR2 SYGVKD come from the germline V gene. The CDR3 is 15 residues long. This chain's CDR3 is CAISEAKREAYEQYF. CDR3 DNA: TGTGCCATCAGTGAGGCTAAGCGCGAAGCCTACGAGCAGTACTTC.

This chain connects TRBV5-1 to TRBJ2-5; 9 nucleotides line up with TRBD2. This CDR3 is built from 16 residues. J gave up 2 bases and V 1 base, and 6 bases lay outside the gene matches. In germline, CDR1 is SGHRS, CDR2 YFSETQ. The CDR3: CASSLRAGGKQETQYF. DNA for the CDR3: TGCGCCAGCAGCTTGAGGGCGGGAGGGAAACAAGAGACCCAGTACTTC.

The chain couples TRBV29-1 to TRBJ1-3; 10 nucleotides match TRBD1. The CDR3 length is 14 residues. In germline, CDR1 is SQVTM, CDR2 ANQGSEA. With 7 bases clipped from V and 3 bases from J, the junction kept 6 bases outside the gene matches. CDR3 in amino acids: CSARQGANGNTIYF. The CDR3 DNA reads TGCAGCGCGAGACAGGGGGCGAATGGAAACACCATATATTTT.

The chain has TRBV28 and TRBJ1-5; D remains ambiguous. The V end was cut by 3 bases, the J end by 4 bases, with 10 bases between. Germline CDR1 and CDR2: MDHEN and SYDVKM. CDR3 length equals 14 residues. CDR3 protein: CASSFFRINQPQHF. For the CDR3, the DNA is TGTGCCAGCAGTTTTTTCAGGATTAATCAGCCCCAGCATTTT.

The V and J genes are TRBV7-9 and TRBJ2-7; D uncertain. V lost 3 bases and J lost 2, with 11 bases in between. Germline V gives CDR1 SEHNR, CDR2 FQNEAQ (reference sequence). The CDR3 spans 14 residues. The CDR3 coding sequence is TGTGCCAGCAGCTTTCCACAGTACCCCTACGAGCAGTACTTC. Translating it yields CASSFPQYPYEQYF.

This chain connects TRBV11-3 to TRBJ2-2; D not resolved. Germline values: CDR1 SGHNT, CDR2 YENEEA. Trimming left V 5 bases short and J 1 base short, with 5 bases between. The CDR3 contains 13 residues. CDR3 amino acids: CASSPKNTGELFF. CDR3 DNA sequence: TGTGCCAGCAGCCCTAAGAACACCGGGGAGCTGTTTTTT. The full variable domain, its missing parts supplied by reference TRBV11-3 and TRBJ2-2, is EAGVVQSPRYKIIEKKQPVAFWCNPISGHNTLYWYLQNLGQGPELLIRYENEEAVDDSQLPKDRFSAERLKGVDSTLKIQPAELGDSAVYLCASSPKNTGELFFGEGSRLTVL.

V usage is TRBV5-1 and J usage is TRBJ2-2, with 9 nucleotides matching TRBD2. In germline, CDR1 is SGHRS, CDR2 YFSETQ. J gave up 1 base and V 4 bases, and 5 bases lay outside the gene matches. CDR3 length equals 16 residues. The CDR3 protein is CASSPGTSRNTGELFF. For the CDR3, the DNA is TGCGCCAGCAGCCCCGGGACTAGCAGGAACACCGGGGAGCTGTTTTTT.

The J gene is TRBJ2-1, the V gene TRBV28; 9 bases are a match to TRBD2. The V gene end was trimmed by 3 bases and the J gene end by 3 bases; junction bases not matched to a gene: 3. In germline, CDR1 is MDHEN, CDR2 SYDVKM. The CDR3 spans 15 residues. CDR3 amino acids: CASSFLTSGYNEQFF. The CDR3, as DNA: TGTGCCAGCAGTTTCCTGACTAGCGGCTACAATGAGCAGTTCTTC.

The rearrangement joins TRBV7-9 to TRBJ1-4; D unclear. The germline CDR1 and CDR2 sequences are SEHNR and FQNEAQ (reference sequence). The V end was cut by 3 bases, the J end by 3 bases, with 11 bases between. CDR3 size: 15 residues. This CDR3 is CASSFPVGANEKLFF. The CDR3 bases are TGTGCCAGCAGCTTTCCCGTGGGCGCTAATGAAAAACTGTTTTTT.

V gene TRBV4-2 combines with J gene TRBJ1-4; 8 nucleotides align to TRBD1. V dropped 4 bases and J dropped 8; count of bases not matched to a gene: 9. The germline gives CDR1 LGHNA, CDR2 YNFKEQ. The CDR3 has 15 residues. CDR3 DNA sequence: TGTGCCAGCAGCCGCTCGGACAGGGTTGGCGAAAAACTGTTTTTT. Translating gives CASSRSDRVGEKLFF.

This chain links TRBV6-1 with TRBJ2-1; D gene unclear. The CDR3 runs 13 residues. V shed 11 bases and J shed 0 bases, with 11 bases lying between them. Germline loops: CDR1 MNHNS, CDR2 SASEGT. CDR3 sequence: CAVRRSSYNEQFF. Written as DNA, the CDR3 is TGTGCCGTGAGGCGGAGCTCCTACAATGAGCAGTTCTTC.